Each of the 18 T cell receptor beta chains below was sequenced from the same sample in a study of blood T cell repertoires in COVID-19. Assay: immunoSEQ multiplex PCR; the TCRdb copy retains only in-frame clones and omits some. The sample contains about 220,000 clones, over 65% of which appear only once. Sequences were obtained from PBMCs or T cells enriched from blood (not recorded which). These receptors all come from a woman between 55 and 75 years old who had recovered from COVID-19.

The V call is TRBV15, the J call TRBJ2-7, with 8 bases lining up with TRBD2. Germline CDR1 LNHNV, CDR2 YYDKDF (reference sequence). The CDR3 has 14 residues. The ends lost 5 bases at V and 3 bases at J; junction bases unmatched: 6. CDR3 residues: CATSPGLGSYEQYF. The CDR3 DNA sequence: TGTGCCACCAGCCCGGGACTAGGTAGCTACGAGCAGTACTTC.

The genes are TRBV5-6 and TRBJ1-4; D gene uncertain. Germline V CDR1 and CDR2: SGHDT, YYEEEE. This CDR3 has 14 residues. The ends were cut back, 1 base at V and 7 bases at J, with 11 bases in the middle. CDR3 in DNA: TGTGCCAGCAGCTTGTCACAGAAAGTTGAAAAACTGTTTTTT. This translates into CASSLSQKVEKLFF. Based on the CDR3 plus reference TRBV5-6 and TRBJ1-4, the full variable domain is DAGVTQSPTHLIKTRGQQVTLRCSPKSGHDTVSWYQQALGQGPQFIFQYYEEEERQRGNFPDRFSGHQFPNYSSELNVNALLLGDSALYLCASSLSQKVEKLFFGSGTQLSVL.

As for this clone: This CDR3 is also generated by other DNA sequences in the sample. The V call is TRBV19, the J call TRBJ1-2; 7 nucleotides line up with TRBD1. V was clipped by 6 bases and J by 4 bases; unmatched bases: 5. Germline V gene sequence: CDR1 LNHDA, CDR2 SQIVND (reference sequence). The CDR3 has 13 residues. The DNA of the CDR3 is TGTGCCAGTAGCAACACAGGGGTCTATGGCTACACCTTC. Its protein is CASSNTGVYGYTF.

The chain has TRBV4-3 and TRBJ1-5; D call uncertain. The CDR3 is 13 residues long. Trimming left V 0 bases short and J 5 bases short, with 5 bases between. Germline CDR1 reads LGHNA; CDR2 reads YSLEER. The DNA for the CDR3 is TGCGCCAGCAGCCAAGACGGGGATCAGCCCCAGCATTTT. Its protein product is CASSQDGDQPQHF.

The chain is built from TRBV29-1 and TRBJ1-2; 11 bases align to TRBD1. Unmatched junction bases numbered 3, after V lost 6 bases and J lost 6 bases. The CDR3 contains 12 residues. Germline V CDR1 and CDR2: SQVTM, ANQGSEA. The CDR3 DNA sequence: TGCAGCGTCCGGACAGGGGGCCATGGCTACACCTTC. Amino acids: CSVRTGGHGYTF.

This sequence joins TRBV5-4 and TRBJ2-1; D gene uncertain. The germline V gene encodes CDR1 SGHNT and CDR2 YYREEE (reference sequence). The CDR3 is 16 amino acids. V lost 4 bases, J lost 0 bases, and 14 bases lay in between. The DNA for the CDR3 is TGTGCCAGCAGCAAAACCCATAGAACCTCCTACAATGAGCAGTTCTTC. It encodes CASSKTHRTSYNEQFF. The full variable domain, in which reference TRBV5-4 and TRBJ2-1 provide the parts outside the CDR3, is ETGVTQSPTHLIKTRGQQVTLRCSSQSGHNTVSWYQQALGQGPQFIFQYYREEENGRGNFPPRFSGLQFPNYSSELNVNALELDDSALYLCASSKTHRTSYNEQFFGPGTRLTVL.

The genes are TRBV19 and TRBJ2-7; 9 positions agree with TRBD1. This CDR3 region has 13 residues. V dropped 6 bases and J dropped 6; count of bases not matched to a gene: 6. Per germline, CDR1 LNHDA and CDR2 SQIVND (reference sequence). CDR3 DNA: TGTGCCAGTAGGGGGACAGGGAGTACCGAGCAGTACTTC. Encoded protein: CASRGTGSTEQYF.

The V and J genes are TRBV5-5 and TRBJ1-6; D possibly corresponds to TRBD1 (5 bases). The V gene's germline CDR1 is SGHKS and CDR2 YYEKEE (reference sequence). Deletions cut 1 base from V and 9 bases from J, with 14 bases between. The CDR3 has 15 residues. The CDR3 nucleotides are TGTGCCAGCAGCTTGTCGGCAGGGACTGGTTCACCCCTCCACTTT. It codes for CASSLSAGTGSPLHF.

This rearrangement joins TRBV6-5 to TRBJ2-2, with D tentatively TRBD1 (5 bases). This CDR3 is built from 13 residues. The V gene lost 6 bases and the J gene lost 5 bases, with 10 bases spanning the gap. Germline-derived CDR1 and CDR2 are MNHEY and SVGAGI. CDR3 coding DNA: TGTGCCAGCAGCCCAGGGTTAACCGGGGAGCTGTTTTTT. It translates to CASSPGLTGELFF.

The chain recombines TRBV10-2 with TRBJ1-5, with D possibly TRBD1 on 5 matching bases. Germline CDR1 is WSHSY and CDR2 is SAAADI. This CDR3 is 13 amino acids long. The V end lost 3 bases, the J end lost 2 bases, and 5 bases lay between the germline ends. The CDR3 sequence: CASSEQGNQPQHF. The CDR3, as DNA: TGCGCCAGCAGTGAACAGGGCAATCAGCCCCAGCATTTT.

The J gene is TRBJ2-5, the V gene TRBV3-1 (or the pseudogene TRBV3-2); the D gene is possibly TRBD1 (6 bases). Trimming took 1 base from V and 2 from J, leaving 8 bases between them. The CDR3 runs to 14 residues. Germline-derived CDR1 and CDR2 are LGHDT and YNNKEL (reference sequence). This CDR3 is CASSQVRGQETQYF. For the CDR3, the DNA is TGTGCCAGCAGCCAAGTGAGGGGGCAAGAGACCCAGTACTTC.

This clone appeared a few times. The chain is built from TRBV21-1 and TRBJ1-6; TRBD1, the table's D call, was not compared with the DNA. TRBV21-1 is deemed a pseudogene. This CDR3 is built from 15 residues. CDR3 bases: TGTGCCAGCAGTCGACGCCTGGGGCGAAATTCACCCCTCCACTTT. It encodes CASSRRLGRNSPLHF.

The chain uses TRBV11-2 and TRBJ2-3; D unclear. This CDR3 region has 16 residues. Per the germline V gene, CDR1 is SGHAT and CDR2 is FQNNGV. V dropped 5 bases and J dropped 1 base, with 16 bases sitting between them. CDR3 in amino acids: CASSRRTSVGTDTQYF. CDR3 nucleotide sequence: TGTGCCAGCAGCCGTCGAACCTCGGTAGGCACAGATACGCAGTATTTT.

The chain links TRBV19 to TRBJ1-2; TRBD1 aligns across 11 bases. The CDR3 contains 16 residues. CDR1 and CDR2 from the germline V gene are LNHDA and SQIVND (reference sequence). J lost 7 bases, V lost 6 bases, and 13 bases had no gene match. DNA for the CDR3: TGTGCCAGTAGGCAACGAGGACAGGGGGCGAGCGTTGGCTACACCTTC. This sequence encodes CASRQRGQGASVGYTF.

The rearrangement uses TRBV7-9 and TRBJ1-2; 10 positions agree with TRBD1. With 5 bases clipped from V and 6 bases from J, the junction kept 9 bases outside the gene matches. There are 15 residues in the CDR3. From germline, CDR1 is SEHNR and CDR2 FQNEAQ (reference sequence). The CDR3 sequence is CASSPIGQGEDGYTF. The CDR3 nucleotides are TGTGCCAGCAGCCCGATCGGACAGGGGGAGGATGGCTACACCTTC. Looking up the rest from reference TRBV7-9 and TRBJ1-2 gives the full variable domain: DTGVSQNPRHKITKRGQNVTFRCDPISEHNRLYWYRQTLGQGPEFLTYFQNEAQLEKSRLLSDRFSAERPKGSFSTLEIQRTEQGDSAMYLCASSPIGQGEDGYTFGSGTRLTVV.

To note about this clone: At one end, the junction sequence differs from germline, possibly due to a read error. The V gene is TRBV7-9, the J gene TRBJ2-7; TRBD2 agrees at 10 bases. The CDR3 contains 13 residues. CDR1 SEHNR and CDR2 FQNEAQ come from the germline V gene (reference sequence). In nucleotides, the CDR3 is TGTGCCAGCAACTTACTAGCGGGGTCCGAGCAGTACTTC. It yields the protein CASNLLAGSEQYF.

V gene TRBV6-5 combines with J gene TRBJ1-2; perhaps TRBD1 as D (5 bases). Germline V gene data show CDR1 as MNHEY and CDR2 as SVGAGI. The CDR3 covers 14 residues. V lost 7 bases to trimming and J lost 4 bases, with 16 bases between them. This CDR3 reads CASTAQGTGYGYTF. The CDR3 DNA is TGTGCCAGCACCGCCCAGGGAACGGGCTATGGCTACACCTTC.

The chain employs TRBV5-1 and TRBJ2-3, with D perhaps matching TRBD2 (5 bases). The CDR3 sequence is 15 residues long. Germline CDR1 reads SGHRS; CDR2 reads YFSETQ. The ends were cut back, 0 bases at V and 2 bases at J, with 10 bases in the middle. CDR3 protein: CASSLVDYATDTQYF. As DNA, the CDR3 is TGCGCCAGCAGCTTGGTCGACTACGCCACAGATACGCAGTATTTT.